This TCR beta chain appears in the sequencing data of a study of cytomegalovirus exposure and HLA in healthy donors. 60 Vbeta and 13 Jbeta primers were used in PCR. Assay: immunoSEQ multiplex PCR; the TCRdb copy retains only in-frame clones and omits some. The sample features about 210,000 clones, with roughly 0.98% in its top ten. Trimming took 7 bases from V and 5 from J, leaving 20 bases between them. Germline values: CDR1 LNHDA, CDR2 SQIVND (reference sequence). There are 16 residues in the CDR3. This receptor was identified in a woman between 25 and 40 years old in good health and CMV-seropositive. Input material: PBMCs. The V call is TRBV19, the J call TRBJ2-2, with D perhaps TRBD1 (6 bases). As DNA, the CDR3 is TGTGCCAGTAAACGAGGGGGACCCCCAGGGACCGGGGAGCTGTTTTTT. Protein: CASKRGGPPGTGELFF.